Listed here are 21 T cell receptor beta chains from one sample, sequenced in a study of T cells in Graves' hyperthyroidism and ophthalmopathy. Template material for amplifying TCR beta CDR3 regions consisted of RNA transcripts. TCR CDR3 underwent first-round RT-PCR with the HTBI primer set. Each CDR3 protein is one row after TCRdb ran MiXCR on the multiplex PCR reads. Found here are approximately 530,000 distinct CDR3 sequences, about 20% of them singletons; the top ten hold about half. The specimen was blood. The origin of the receptors is a man in his forties with Graves' ophthalmopathy.

The V and J genes are TRBV6-1 and TRBJ1-5, with 7 bases that match TRBD1. Trimming took 3 bases from V and 3 from J; bases not matched to a gene: 8. Germline CDR1 is MNHNS and CDR2 is SASEGT. CDR3 length equals 16 residues. The CDR3 is CASSDKGAGINQPQHF. CDR3 sequence (DNA): TGTGCCAGCAGTGATAAGGGGGCGGGGATCAATCAGCCCCAGCATTTT.

V gene TRBV6-2 or TRBV6-3 combines with J gene TRBJ2-2; 11 bases line up with TRBD2. The J segment lost 4 bases and the V segment lost 4 bases, leaving 5 bases of the junction unmatched. The CDR3 spans 16 residues. Germline V CDR1 and CDR2: MNHEY, SVGEGT. The CDR3 here is CASSWSTSGSTGELFF. The DNA for the CDR3 is TGTGCCAGCAGTTGGTCCACTAGCGGGAGCACCGGGGAGCTGTTTTTT.

This chain connects TRBV28 to TRBJ1-6, with TRBD1 identical over 9 bases. The J segment lost 7 bases and the V segment lost 6 bases, leaving 4 bases of the junction unmatched. The germline V gene encodes CDR1 MDHEN and CDR2 SYDVKM. The CDR3 has 14 amino acids. The DNA for the CDR3 is TGTGCCAGCAGACTCGGACAGGGGAATTCACCCCTCCACTTT. As protein: CASRLGQGNSPLHF.

This clonotype was recorded a few times. This chain connects TRBV12-3 or TRBV12-4 to TRBJ2-2; D is perhaps TRBD1 (6 bases). The CDR3 sequence is 15 residues long. V was pared by 5 bases and J by 1 base, with 11 bases between. The CDR3 bases are TGTGCCAGCAGTCTTCAACAGGGGAACACCGGGGAGCTGTTTTTT. Translation gives CASSLQQGNTGELFF.

The gene calls are TRBV4-1 and TRBJ2-3; D uncertain. Germline values: CDR1 MGHRA, CDR2 YSYEKL. V dropped 6 bases and J dropped 4 bases, with 8 bases sitting between them. The CDR3 has 12 residues. The DNA for the CDR3 is TGCGCCAGCAGACCCCCTTCAGATACGCAGTATTTT. Translated: CASRPPSDTQYF.

This clonotype was seen more than once but under ten times. The chain is built from TRBV4-1 and TRBJ2-3; D is perhaps TRBD1 (7 bases). This CDR3 is built from 17 residues. Germline V gene sequence: CDR1 MGHRA, CDR2 YSYEKL. V was pared by 1 base and J by 4 bases, with 18 bases between. CDR3 region: CASSQGIRGASADTQYF. Written as DNA, the CDR3 is TGCGCCAGCAGCCAAGGCATCAGGGGGGCCAGCGCAGATACGCAGTATTTT.

The V call is TRBV12-3 or TRBV12-4, the J call TRBJ1-5, with D possibly being TRBD1 (5 bases). This CDR3 comprises 15 residues. Deletions cut 6 bases from V and 2 bases from J, with 14 bases between. CDR3: CASSRSSGGNQPQHF. DNA for the CDR3: TGTGCCAGCAGCCGTAGTTCGGGGGGCAATCAGCCCCAGCATTTT.

This clonotype was detected only a few times. The chain links TRBV7-2 to TRBJ2-5; TRBD2 agrees at 11 bases. The junction had 7 bases not matched to a gene; V was cut back by 5 bases and J by 2 bases. In germline, CDR1 is SGHTA, CDR2 FQGNSA. The CDR3 sequence is 16 residues long. The CDR3 region is CASSITSGRKQETQYF. CDR3 DNA sequence: TGTGCCAGCAGCATTACTAGCGGGAGAAAACAAGAGACCCAGTACTTC. Drawing the rest from reference TRBV7-2 and TRBJ2-5, the complete variable domain is GAGVSQSPSNKVTEKGKDVELRCDPISGHTALYWYRQSLGQGLEFLIYFQGNSAPDKSGLPSDRFSAERTGGSVSTLTIQRTQQEDSAVYLCASSITSGRKQETQYFGPGTRLLVL.

This chain joins TRBV6-5 and TRBJ1-4; no clear D gene. Trimming pared 0 bases from V and 4 bases from J, leaving 9 bases between. Per germline, CDR1 MNHEY and CDR2 SVGAGI. This CDR3 comprises 15 residues. Here the CDR3 reads CASSYSRTGNEKLFF. The CDR3 nucleotides read TGTGCCAGCAGTTACTCGAGGACGGGTAATGAAAAACTGTTTTTT.

This clonotype was found many times. V and J are TRBV5-1 and TRBJ2-2; D is unresolved. The CDR3 runs to 15 residues. Trimming cost V 6 bases and J 2 bases, with 14 bases left between them. The germline gives CDR1 SGHRS, CDR2 YFSETQ. The CDR3 nucleotides read TGCGCCAGCACGCTGTCCTGGGTCAACACCGGGGAGCTGTTTTTT. Translated: CASTLSWVNTGELFF.

This clonotype was counted many times. CDR3 nucleotide sequence: TGTGCCAGTTCGGGAGGACAGGGGAATTCACCCCTCCACTTT. Translating gives CASSGGQGNSPLHF. V and J are TRBV12-3 or TRBV12-4 and TRBJ1-6; 9 nucleotides agree with TRBD1. The CDR3 length is 14 residues. Unmatched junction bases numbered 7, after V lost 9 bases and J lost 7 bases.

The V gene is TRBV5-1, the J gene TRBJ2-7; TRBD1 aligns across 12 bases. The germline CDR1 and CDR2 sequences are SGHRS and YFSETQ. V lost 4 bases and J lost 7; bases outside the gene matches: 9. CDR3 size: 15 residues. CDR3 in amino acids: CASSLAGQGAFEQYF. The DNA of the CDR3 is TGCGCCAGCAGCCTGGCGGGACAGGGGGCTTTTGAGCAGTACTTC.

This clonotype was counted ten times or more. This sequence joins TRBV7-2 and TRBJ2-1; a possible D gene is TRBD1 (5 bases). Germline V lookup: CDR1 SGHTA, CDR2 FQGNSA. This CDR3 spans 15 amino acids. The ends were cut back, 4 bases at V and 3 bases at J, with 13 bases in the middle. Here the CDR3 DNA reads TGTGCCAGCAGCTCCCGAAGGGGCTACTACAATGAGCAGTTCTTC. Amino acid sequence: CASSSRRGYYNEQFF.

This clonotype was counted ten times or more. The chain is built from TRBV12-3 or TRBV12-4 and TRBJ1-1; the match to TRBD1 covers 7 bases. V lost 6 bases to trimming and J lost 6 bases; unmatched junction nucleotides: 10. This CDR3 is 14 amino acids long. This CDR3 reads CASSSGTDESEAFF. CDR3 in DNA: TGTGCCAGCAGCTCCGGGACAGACGAATCTGAAGCTTTCTTT.

This clonotype was seen many times. This chain joins TRBV11-2 and TRBJ2-3; TRBD1 aligns across 9 bases. J lost 3 bases, V lost 4 bases, and 8 bases had no gene match. The length of the CDR3 is 16 residues. CDR1 and CDR2 (germline): SGHAT, FQNNGV. The CDR3, as DNA: TGTGCCAGCAGCTCCCTCGGGACAGGGTTGACAGATACGCAGTATTTT. Its protein product is CASSSLGTGLTDTQYF.

This clonotype was counted a few times. The chain employs TRBV15 and TRBJ2-7, with 12 bases matching TRBD1. With V trimmed by 5 bases and J by 5 bases, 10 bases remained unmatched. Germline V CDR1 and CDR2: LNHNV, YYDKDF (reference sequence). CDR3 length equals 16 residues. CDR3 bases: TGTGCCACCAGCGTCGGGACAGGGGGCTTCGGGGACGAGCAGTACTTC. It encodes CATSVGTGGFGDEQYF. Full variable domain (rest looked up from reference TRBV15 and TRBJ2-7): DAMVIQNPRYQVTQFGKPVTLSCSQTLNHNVMYWYQQKSSQAPKLLFHYYDKDFNNEADTPDNFQSRRPNTSFCFLDIRSPGLGDTAMYLCATSVGTGGFGDEQYFGPGTRLTVT.

This clonotype came up many times. The rearrangement joins TRBV10-3 to TRBJ2-7, with TRBD2 matching 11 bases. With 4 bases clipped from V and 6 bases from J, the junction kept 17 bases outside the gene matches. CDR3 length equals 18 residues. Germline loops: CDR1 ENHRY, CDR2 SYGVKD. The CDR3 sequence is CAISGTVLAGEGRGEQYF. CDR3 nucleotide sequence: TGTGCCATCAGTGGGACGGTACTAGCGGGAGAAGGGCGGGGCGAGCAGTACTTC.

CDR3 coding DNA: TGTGCCTCCAGAGCAGGGGGACTTAACACCGGGGAGCTGTTTTTT. Translation: CASRAGGLNTGELFF. The chain combines TRBV7-3 with TRBJ2-2; a possible D gene is TRBD1 (7 bases). CDR3 length: 15 residues. Germline-derived CDR1 and CDR2 are SGHTA and FQGTGA. The V gene lost 11 bases and the J gene lost 2 bases, with 18 bases spanning the gap.

V gene TRBV12-3 or TRBV12-4 combines with J gene TRBJ2-7; weak D call: TRBD1 (6 bases). V lost 6 bases to trimming and J lost 5 bases, with 14 bases between them. CDR3 size: 13 residues. This chain's CDR3 is CASRRYRVDEQYF. The DNA for the CDR3 is TGTGCCAGCAGGCGCTACAGGGTAGACGAGCAGTACTTC.

This clonotype has a handful of counts. V gene TRBV20-1 combines with J gene TRBJ2-4; D may be TRBD1 or TRBD2 (6 bases each). The CDR3 extends over 16 amino acids. CDR1 and CDR2 (germline): DFQATT, SNEGSKA (reference sequence). The germline V and J ends were trimmed by 6 bases and 3 bases, with 21 bases remaining between them. The DNA for the CDR3 is TGCAGTGCGAGGAGGGGGACCGCTGCAAACAAAAACATTCAGTACTTC. Translated: CSARRGTAANKNIQYF.

This sequence joins TRBV7-9 and TRBJ2-3; 9 bases agree with TRBD1. The J segment lost 2 bases and the V segment lost 5 bases, leaving 14 bases of the junction unmatched. The CDR3 extends over 18 amino acids. Germline-derived CDR1 and CDR2 are SEHNR and FQNEAQ (reference sequence). Here the CDR3 reads CASSPRPHGTGPTDTQYF. The CDR3, as DNA: TGTGCCAGCAGCCCGAGGCCCCATGGGACAGGGCCCACAGATACGCAGTATTTT.